Listed below are T cell receptor beta chains from one sample, sequenced in a study of OX40 agonist ivuxolimab in advanced cancers. Profiling relied on immunoSEQ multiplex PCR, and the TCRdb table lists in-frame clones only, not all of them. Of roughly 48,000 clones in the sample, around 87% were seen once. The sample here was CD4+ or CD8+ T cells sorted from blood, taken in a trial of the OX40 agonist ivuxolimab. These receptors all stem from an adult with an advanced solid tumor such as melanoma, head and neck, liver or kidney cancer. Each CDR3 is given with its conserved first and last residue. D genes are given only for firm matches. Rows may omit the clone size; those that give it use once, few, many or a size class.

TRBV7-3	TRBD1	TRBJ1-1	.	CASSLGQGDTEAFF	TGTGCCAGCAGCCTCGGACAGGGGGATACTGAAGCTTTCTTT
TRBV19	.	TRBJ2-5	.	CASTNVGVETQYF	TGTGCCAGTACGAATGTTGGGGTGGAGACCCAGTACTTC
TRBV11-2	TRBD1	TRBJ1-1	once	CASSPGTGGTEAFF	TGTGCCAGCAGCCCCGGGACAGGGGGAACTGAAGCTTTCTTT
TRBV5-1	.	TRBJ2-7	.	CASTLNYEQYF	TGCGCCAGCACTCTAAACTACGAGCAGTACTTC
TRBV6-5	TRBD2	TRBJ2-1	.	CASSYAGGSYNEQFF	TGTGCCAGCAGTTACGCGGGGGGTTCCTACAATGAGCAGTTCTTC
TRBV5-1	.	TRBJ1-2	.	CASRYGHPDRNYGYTF	TGCGCCAGCAGATACGGACACCCGGATCGGAACTATGGCTACACCTTC
TRBV9	TRBD1	TRBJ2-7	.	CASSAARDRGYEQYF	TGTGCCAGCAGCGCCGCCCGGGACAGGGGTTACGAGCAGTACTTC
TRBV27	.	TRBJ1-2	.	CASSVQGYYGYTF	TGTGCCAGCAGCGTACAGGGTTACTATGGCTACACCTTC
TRBV29-1	TRBD2	TRBJ2-1	.	CSVELAGGQNEQFF	TGCAGCGTTGAACTAGCGGGGGGCCAAAATGAGCAGTTCTTC
TRBV6-4	TRBD1	TRBJ2-1	few	CASSPTGGSYNEQFF	TGTGCCAGCAGTCCGACAGGGGGCTCCTACAATGAGCAGTTCTTC
TRBV6-6	TRBD2	TRBJ2-7	.	CASSYGGEYEQYF	TGTGCCAGCAGTTATGGGGGGGAGTACGAGCAGTACTTC
TRBV11-3	TRBD2	TRBJ2-3	.	CASSRLAGTDTQYF	TGTGCCAGCAGCCGACTAGCGGGCACAGATACGCAGTATTTT
TRBV7-9	TRBD2	TRBJ2-7	few	CASSQTSGSYEQYF	TGTGCCAGCAGCCAGACTAGCGGCTCCTACGAGCAGTACTTC
TRBV5-4	.	TRBJ1-2	.	CASSPWGWDYGYTF	TGTGCCAGCAGTCCCTGGGGCTGGGATTATGGCTACACCTTC
TRBV7-2	.	TRBJ1-1	.	CASSLGVGLTEAFF	TGTGCCAGCAGCTTGGGGGTGGGGCTCACTGAAGCTTTCTTT
TRBV27	.	TRBJ1-2	.	CASSSRQDLTNYGYTF	TGTGCCAGCAGTTCCCGACAGGACTTAACTAACTATGGCTACACCTTC
TRBV5-5	TRBD1	TRBJ2-1	.	CASSNGQAKSLYNEQFF	TGTGCCAGCAGCAACGGACAGGCAAAAAGCCTTTACAATGAGCAGTTCTTC
TRBV11-2	.	TRBJ1-6	medium-sized	CASNIGDSPLHF	TGTGCCAGCAACATTGGGGATTCACCCCTCCACTTT
TRBV6-5	.	TRBJ1-3	.	CASSIGQFSGNTIYF	TGTGCCAGCAGTATTGGACAGTTCTCTGGAAACACCATATATTTT
TRBV9	TRBD2	TRBJ2-7	.	CASSPRLAGGPYEQYF	TGTGCCAGCAGCCCCCGACTAGCGGGGGGACCCTACGAGCAGTACTTC
TRBV2	TRBD1	TRBJ2-6	.	CASSPRQGQISGANVLTF	TGTGCCAGCAGTCCTCGACAGGGACAAATCTCTGGGGCCAACGTCCTGACTTTC
TRBV5-4	.	TRBJ1-3	.	CASSLGPSSGNTIYF	TGTGCCAGCAGCTTAGGTCCAAGCTCTGGAAACACCATATATTTT